This T cell receptor (beta chain) was documented in a study of metastatic and nonmetastatic thyroid tumors. The length of the CDR3 is 16 residues. Per germline, CDR1 LGHDT and CDR2 YNNKEL (reference sequence). V was pared by 1 base and J by 4 bases, with 3 bases of the junction left unmatched. No patient had received any treatment before thyroid surgery. TCRdb reanalyzed the PCR reads via MiXCR. There are 35,000 or so clones in the sample; roughly a sixth occur only once, and around 12% lies in the top ten. This clone was picked up many times. The source of this sequence is a male donor with papillary thyroid cancer or a benign thyroid nodule (not recorded which). Some clones in this sample may be carry-over from other donors' samples. The V gene is TRBV3-1, the J gene TRBJ2-1; TRBD2 matches 11 bases. The sequenced sample consisted of blood. The CDR3 sequence is CASSQGTSGQYNEQFF. The CDR3 DNA is TGTGCCAGCAGCCAAGGGACTAGCGGGCAATACAATGAGCAGTTCTTC.